The rows below give T cell receptor beta chains drawn from one sample of a study of cytomegalovirus exposure and HLA in healthy donors. TCRdb's table, derived via immunoSEQ multiplex PCR, lists solely in-frame clones and lacks some. This specimen shows some 70,000 clones; the ten leading clones hold approximately 5.4%. The sequenced sample consisted of PBMCs. Every receptor here comes from a man between 35 and 55 years old in good health and CMV-seronegative. Both conserved end residues are trimmed from each CDR3.

CDR3aa,v_gene,j_gene
ASSLGVPTNGAF,TRBV13,TRBJ1-1
ASSNGRTGASNQPQH,TRBV18,TRBJ1-5
ASSFEGRGTSSPLH,TRBV6-5,TRBJ1-6
ASSLATSSGANVLT,TRBV5-1,TRBJ2-6
AWSPGLARRNEQF,TRBV30,TRBJ2-1
ASSPDAGDNSPLH,TRBV5-1,TRBJ1-6
SVVPGMNGYT,TRBV29-1,TRBJ1-2
ATTSGGGFTDTQY,TRBV15,TRBJ2-3
ASSQAQRGTYEQF,TRBV4-3,TRBJ2-1
ASSYSGGSRGQY,TRBV6-5,TRBJ2-5
ASSLGPQGPYEQY,TRBV11-3,TRBJ2-7
ASSLGLGTNT,TRBV5-6,TRBJ1-2
ASSTDREDYNEQF,TRBV2,TRBJ2-1
ASSLARAHEQY,TRBV5-6,TRBJ2-7
ASGGLGPEAF,TRBV10-2,TRBJ1-1
ASSASGETQY,TRBV5-1,TRBJ2-5
ASSFGTLSSYEQY,TRBV5-4,TRBJ2-7
AISAGQGDQPQH,TRBV10-3,TRBJ1-5
ASSIETGGLF,TRBV19,TRBJ1-4
ASSFGYLFYEQY,TRBV7-9,TRBJ2-7
ASSGDRGSSGANVLT,TRBV18,TRBJ2-6
ASSLGQNYEQY,TRBV7-9,TRBJ2-7
ASSQETAGVFQTTKNIQY,TRBV4-3,TRBJ2-4
ASSPTAGGPYEQY,TRBV2,-
ASSVTGRSYEQY,TRBV7-9,TRBJ2-7
ASTQGSNYGYT,TRBV28,TRBJ1-2
AWSVPRRNQPQH,TRBV30,TRBJ1-5